Listed here is a single T cell receptor beta chain. Its antigen is undetermined. These data are taken from a study of cytomegalovirus exposure and HLA in healthy donors. PCR employed 60 Vbeta and 13 Jbeta primers. Libraries were prepared by immunoSEQ multiplex PCR; TCRdb keeps only in-frame clonotypes and omits some of them. The sample holds about 140,000 clones, about 82% seen once. General observations from the study: Upon later analysis, TCR association rates were observed to vary by HLA locus, being highest for DRB1 and lowest for HLA-C.

Germline V gives CDR1 SEHNR, CDR2 FQNEAQ (reference sequence). V was clipped by 1 base and J by 7 bases, with 20 bases between them. The CDR3 spans 17 residues. Sequenced sample: PBMCs. The receptor comes from a young man in good health and CMV-seronegative. The V and J genes are TRBV7-9 and TRBJ1-5; tentatively, D is TRBD1 (6 bases). The CDR3 loop reads CASSLVGVGGVQQPQHF. For the CDR3, the DNA is TGTGCCAGCAGCTTAGTCGGGGTAGGGGGGGTTCAGCAGCCCCAGCATTTT.